This T cell receptor beta chain derives from a study of shared clonotypes between healthy human individuals. V was trimmed by 6 bases and J by 5 bases, leaving 18 bases between them. This CDR3 has 14 amino acids. Looked up from germline, CDR1 is SGHRS and CDR2 is YFSETQ. This clone was detected a few times. Assay: immunoSEQ multiplex PCR; the TCRdb copy retains only in-frame clones and omits some. The table has about 1 million clones, about 74% seen once. The rearrangement links TRBV5-1 to TRBJ2-7; D possibly corresponds to TRBD1 (6 bases). Sequenced sample: memory CD4+ T cells sorted from blood. Subset specified: CD45RA-negative fraction. This sequence originates from a man between 18 and 29 years old in good health. The CDR3 region is CASNQGKDVNEQYF. The CDR3, as DNA: TGCGCCAGCAACCAGGGGAAAGATGTGAACGAGCAGTACTTC.